The rows below give T cell receptor beta chains drawn from one sample of a study of T-cell reconstitution after alpha-beta-depleted transplantation in children. TCRdb re-called the PCR reads through MiXCR, storing one row per CDR3 protein. In the table there are around 100,000 distinct CDR3 sequences, over 9% of which are singletons. The sample consisted of PBMCs, taken before TCRalphabeta/CD19-depleted stem cell transplant. The receptors originated from a boy aged 2-15 years with acute lymphoblastic leukemia, due to receive a stem cell transplant. CDR3s leave out the opening cysteine and the closing phenylalanine or tryptophan. Each record gives: J gene, clone size, V gene, CDR3 protein. Not all rows give a size; the values are once, few, many and, for expanded clones, a class.

TRBJ1-1,-,TRBV20-1,SACRTVNAEAF
TRBJ2-7,few,TRBV18,ASSTRTGSRGYEQY
TRBJ1-1,few,TRBV5-6,ASSPGNTEAF
TRBJ2-7,few,TRBV2,ASSERAGGPYEQY
TRBJ2-1,few,TRBV18,ASSPRVRGQTYNEQF
TRBJ1-1,few,TRBV10-3,AIKGQPQEAF
TRBJ2-3,-,TRBV20-1,SPRLARTDTQY
TRBJ2-7,many,TRBV12-3/TRBV12-4,ASSLGQREFYEQY
TRBJ2-6,few,TRBV11-1,ASSLRFAVRSGANVLT
TRBJ2-2,-,TRBV29-1,SVGDRVRTGELF
TRBJ2-1,many,TRBV20-1,SARGLSYNEQF
TRBJ1-1,-,TRBV2,ASSPLQPGMNTEAF
TRBJ1-2,-,TRBV5-1,ASSLGTGGSYGYT
TRBJ2-3,many,TRBV6-5,ASSFLAGTDTQY
TRBJ1-5,-,TRBV5-1,ASRRSFESNQPQH
TRBJ1-4,few,TRBV6-5,ASSFGTGNEKLF
TRBJ2-3,-,TRBV5-1,ASRFQTGPGLADTQY
TRBJ2-7,-,TRBV3-1,ASSQRKSYEQY
TRBJ2-2,-,TRBV3-1,ASSRPGGANTGELF
TRBJ2-1,few,TRBV11-2,ASSANGPFLGSYNEQF